This T cell receptor (beta chain) stems from a study of T cell changes during pregnancy in multiple sclerosis. Generated by immunoSEQ multiplex PCR, the TCRdb table keeps only in-frame clones and is missing some. The sample lists around 80,000 clones; nearly 95% were seen once. With 5 bases removed from V and 0 bases from J, the gap between germline ends came to 18 bases. Germline V lookup: CDR1 SQVTM, CDR2 ANQGSEA. CDR3 length: 16 residues. This clonotype was obtained from a female donor in good health, enrolled as a control in a pregnancy study. The sample consisted of peripheral blood, taken in the second trimester of pregnancy. V is TRBV29-1 and J is TRBJ2-3; tentative D call: TRBD2 (6 bases). The CDR3 spells CSVQRFQAGSTDTQYF. For the CDR3, the DNA is TGCAGCGTTCAGAGGTTTCAGGCGGGGAGCACAGATACGCAGTATTTT.